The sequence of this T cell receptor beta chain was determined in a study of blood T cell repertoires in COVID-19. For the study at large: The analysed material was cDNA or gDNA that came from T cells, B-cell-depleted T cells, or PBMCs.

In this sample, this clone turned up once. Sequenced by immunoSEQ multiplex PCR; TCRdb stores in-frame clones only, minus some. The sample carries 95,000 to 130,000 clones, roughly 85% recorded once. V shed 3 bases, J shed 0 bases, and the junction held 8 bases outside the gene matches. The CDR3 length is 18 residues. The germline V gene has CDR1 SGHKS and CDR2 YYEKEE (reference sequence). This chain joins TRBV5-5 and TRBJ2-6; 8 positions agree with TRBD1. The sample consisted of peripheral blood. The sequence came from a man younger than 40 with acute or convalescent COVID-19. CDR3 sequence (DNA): TGTGCCAGCAGCTCCGGACAGGGCCCTCACTCTGGGGCCAACGTCCTGACTTTC. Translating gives CASSSGQGPHSGANVLTF.